These 29 T cell receptor beta chains came from one sample sequenced in a study of blood T cell repertoires in COVID-19. Only in-frame clones appear in the TCRdb table, and some are missing; sequencing was by immunoSEQ multiplex PCR. The profile covers under 150,000 clones, with approximately 80% appearing a single time and under 2.5% taken by the ten largest. Sequencing was carried out using peripheral blood. The receptors stem from a man between 65 and 85 years old with acute or convalescent COVID-19.

This sequence joins TRBV28 and TRBJ1-3; 8 bases line up with TRBD1. V lost 5 bases to trimming and J lost 8 bases; unmatched junction nucleotides: 5. This CDR3 spans 13 amino acids. Germline assignment: CDR1 MDHEN and CDR2 SYDVKM. CDR3 DNA sequence: TGTGCCAGCAGTCAGGGGGCCTGGGACACCATATATTTT. This encodes CASSQGAWDTIYF.

This chain connects TRBV6-1 to TRBJ2-5, with D possibly TRBD1 on 5 matching bases. Germline CDR1 reads MNHNS; CDR2 reads SASEGT. This CDR3 spans 16 amino acids. Trimming stripped 5 bases from V and 10 bases from J, with 26 bases between. CDR3: CASSKGALTVTRDQYF. Here the CDR3 DNA reads TGTGCCAGCAGTAAAGGGGCGCTGACCGTTACAAGAGACCAGTACTTC.

This clone occurred many times. Within the sample, other DNA sequences also encode this same CDR3. This sequence joins TRBV7-9 and TRBJ1-1; D call uncertain. The ends were cut back, 2 bases at V and 4 bases at J, with 11 bases in the middle. Germline-derived CDR1 and CDR2 are SEHNR and FQNEAQ (reference sequence). This CDR3 contains 14 residues. CDR3 protein: CASSLRGSSTEAFF. CDR3 sequence (DNA): TGTGCCAGCAGCTTAAGAGGGAGTTCCACTGAAGCTTTCTTT.

V is TRBV7-3 and J is TRBJ2-3, with 13 nucleotides matching TRBD2. There are 17 residues in the CDR3. CDR1 and CDR2 from the germline V gene are SGHTA and FQGTGA. V dropped 2 bases and J dropped 0; count of bases not matched to a gene: 2. The CDR3, as DNA: TGTGCCAGCAGCTTATTGGGACTAGCGGGAAGCACAGATACGCAGTATTTT. Translation: CASSLLGLAGSTDTQYF.

The CDR3: CASSSPEGTGDYEQYF. The CDR3 nucleotides read TGTGCCAGCAGCTCCCCGGAGGGGACAGGGGACTACGAGCAGTACTTC. The rearrangement uses TRBV5-4 and TRBJ2-7; 10 bases are shared with TRBD1. The germline gives CDR1 SGHNT, CDR2 YYREEE (reference sequence). Trimming cost V 3 bases and J 3 bases; bases outside gene matches: 9. The CDR3 is 16 amino acids. The full variable domain, completed using reference TRBV5-4 and TRBJ2-7, is ETGVTQSPTHLIKTRGQQVTLRCSSQSGHNTVSWYQQALGQGPQFIFQYYREEENGRGNFPPRFSGLQFPNYSSELNVNALELDDSALYLCASSSPEGTGDYEQYFGPGTRLTVT.

The rearrangement joins TRBV7-3 to TRBJ2-3, with 8 bases aligning to TRBD1. There are 13 residues in the CDR3. V shed 5 bases and J 8 bases; nucleotides not matched to a gene: 6. Germline V gene sequence: CDR1 SGHTA, CDR2 FQGTGA. CDR3 sequence (DNA): TGTGCCAGCAGCAATACAGGGGGAGGTACGCAGTATTTT. Translated: CASSNTGGGTQYF.

This clone turned up a few times. This chain connects TRBV10-3 to TRBJ2-3, with 11 bases fitting TRBD1. The CDR3 is 16 amino acids. Trimming took 6 bases from V and 3 from J; bases not matched to a gene: 8. From germline, CDR1 is ENHRY and CDR2 SYGVKD. In nucleotides, the CDR3 is TGTGCCATCAGGGGCGGACAGGGGGCCAAAACAGATACGCAGTATTTT. Translating it yields CAIRGGQGAKTDTQYF.

The chain has TRBV14 and TRBJ2-3, with 9 bases aligning to TRBD2. CDR1 is SGHDN and CDR2 is FVKESK in the germline V gene. V lost 2 bases to trimming and J lost 2 bases; unmatched junction nucleotides: 8. This CDR3 comprises 17 residues. The CDR3 nucleotides are TGTGCCAGCAGCCAACCTAGGGCTAGCGGGATCACAGATACGCAGTATTTT. As protein: CASSQPRASGITDTQYF.

V is TRBV12-3 or TRBV12-4 and J is TRBJ2-1; TRBD1 aligns across 7 bases. Unmatched junction bases numbered 5, after V lost 6 bases and J lost 6 bases. The CDR3 contains 13 residues. CDR3 amino acids: CASSSTGINEQFF. The CDR3 DNA reads TGTGCCAGCAGCTCGACAGGGATCAATGAGCAGTTCTTC.

The genes are TRBV10-1 and TRBJ2-2, with 7 bases aligning to TRBD1. CDR1 and CDR2 from the germline V gene are WNHNN and SYGVQD (reference sequence). V shed 6 bases, J shed 2 bases, and the junction held 15 bases outside the gene matches. This CDR3 contains 18 residues. The CDR3: CASRPDRVIISNTGELFF. For the CDR3, the DNA is TGCGCCAGCAGACCCGACAGGGTAATTATCAGTAACACCGGGGAGCTGTTTTTT.

The chain carries TRBV12-3 or TRBV12-4 and TRBJ1-1; D unclear. This CDR3 has 13 amino acids. V was trimmed by 0 bases and J by 1 base, leaving 3 bases between them. The CDR3 coding sequence is TGTGCCAGCAGTTTAGCCAGGAACACTGAAGCTTTCTTT. This translates into CASSLARNTEAFF.

The chain uses TRBV18 and TRBJ1-1, with 9 nucleotides matching TRBD1. V shed 3 bases and J 0 bases; nucleotides not matched to a gene: 2. The CDR3 is 15 residues long. Per germline, CDR1 KGHSH and CDR2 LQKENI. CDR3 region: CASSPGQGLNTEAFF. The CDR3 DNA reads TGTGCCAGCTCACCGGGACAGGGATTGAACACTGAAGCTTTCTTT.

The chain couples TRBV6-1 to TRBJ1-6; no clear D gene. CDR3 size: 13 residues. Germline lookup yields CDR1 MNHNS and CDR2 SASEGT. V dropped 1 base and J dropped 14 bases, with 12 bases sitting between them. CDR3 loop: CASSEGTAQALHF. The CDR3 DNA sequence: TGTGCCAGCAGTGAAGGTACCGCGCAAGCCCTCCACTTT.

This clone is a singleton in its sample. This rearrangement joins TRBV7-2 to TRBJ2-2, with no clear D. This CDR3 is 15 amino acids long. V was shortened by 4 bases and J by 0 bases, with 9 bases between the two germline ends. Germline loops: CDR1 SGHTA, CDR2 FQGNSA. The CDR3 sequence is CASSWSSTNTGELFF. For the CDR3, the DNA is TGTGCCAGCAGCTGGAGCAGCACGAACACCGGGGAGCTGTTTTTT.

The V gene is TRBV6-8, the J gene TRBJ1-2; 7 nucleotides align to TRBD1. The length of the CDR3 is 18 residues. The J segment lost 3 bases and the V segment lost 2 bases, leaving 15 bases of the junction unmatched. Germline-derived CDR1 and CDR2 are MNHGY and SAAAGT. CDR3 sequence (DNA): TGTGCCAGCAGTTACCCCCTTAGTGAGGGGGCGCGGTACTATGGCTACACCTTC. Protein sequence: CASSYPLSEGARYYGYTF.

The CDR3 nucleotides are TGTGCCAGCAGCTTATTCGACAGGTCCAACACCGGGGAGCTGTTTTTT. Its translation is CASSLFDRSNTGELFF. The chain has TRBV7-8 and TRBJ2-2, with D perhaps matching TRBD1 (6 bases). The CDR3 covers 16 residues. Germline lookup yields CDR1 SGHVS and CDR2 FQNEAQ. V shed 2 bases and J shed 2 bases, with 12 bases lying between them. Full variable domain (rest looked up from reference TRBV7-8 and TRBJ2-2): GAGVSQSPRYKVAKRGQDVALRCDPISGHVSLFWYQQALGQGPEFLTYFQNEAQLDKSGLPSDRFFAERPEGSVSTLKIQRTQQEDSAVYLCASSLFDRSNTGELFFGEGSRLTVL.

This clone is a singleton in its sample. The chain has TRBV15 and TRBJ2-1, with 7 bases that match TRBD2. Germline V gene sequence: CDR1 LNHNV, CDR2 YYDKDF (reference sequence). The CDR3 runs to 14 residues. V was clipped by 0 bases and J by 6 bases; unmatched bases: 2. Here the CDR3 DNA reads TGTGCCACCAGCAGAGAGCGGGGGTTCAATGAGCAGTTCTTC. Translating gives CATSRERGFNEQFF.

The genes are TRBV3-1 (or the pseudogene TRBV3-2) and TRBJ2-5, with TRBD2 matching 7 bases. The CDR3 is 15 amino acids. Per germline, CDR1 LGHDT and CDR2 YNNKEL (reference sequence). The V gene end was trimmed by 4 bases and the J gene end by 4 bases; junction bases not matched to a gene: 9. The CDR3 spells CASSPPGRGTETQYF. The CDR3 DNA is TGTGCCAGCAGCCCCCCGGGGAGGGGAACAGAGACCCAGTACTTC.

The chain recombines TRBV12-3 or TRBV12-4 with TRBJ2-7; D might be TRBD1 (6 bases). V lost 2 bases and J lost 4, with 6 bases in between. This CDR3 has 12 amino acids. This CDR3 is CASSLTGYEQYF. In DNA form, the CDR3 reads TGTGCCAGCAGTTTAACAGGGTACGAGCAGTACTTC.

The chain links TRBV24-1 to TRBJ2-1; 7 bases are a match to TRBD1. The V gene end was trimmed by 5 bases and the J gene end by 2 bases; junction bases not matched to a gene: 5. CDR3 length equals 15 residues. CDR1 and CDR2 (germline): KGHDR, SFDVKD. This CDR3 reads CATSAGTAPYNEQFF. The CDR3 coding sequence is TGTGCCACCAGTGCCGGGACAGCACCCTACAATGAGCAGTTCTTC.

This rearrangement joins TRBV3-1 (or the pseudogene TRBV3-2) to TRBJ1-6; D unclear. Looked up from germline, CDR1 is LGHDT and CDR2 is YNNKEL (reference sequence). V was trimmed by 1 base and J by 8 bases, leaving 6 bases between them. This CDR3 has 13 amino acids. The DNA of the CDR3 is TGTGCCAGCAGCCAAGGGGAGGATTCACCCCTCCACTTT. Protein: CASSQGEDSPLHF.

V usage is TRBV7-3 and J usage is TRBJ2-1; TRBD2 aligns across 14 bases. Germline values: CDR1 SGHTA, CDR2 FQGTGA. After removal of 2 bases from V and 4 bases from J, the junction contained 4 bases not matched to a gene. The CDR3 has 17 amino acids. CDR3 in amino acids: CASSLGLAGGPYNEQFF. The CDR3 DNA sequence: TGTGCCAGCAGCTTAGGACTAGCGGGGGGCCCTTACAATGAGCAGTTCTTC.

The count of this clone is one. The chain is built from TRBV19 and TRBJ2-1, with TRBD1 identical over 9 bases. The CDR3 is 15 residues long. Trimming took 5 bases from V and 6 from J; bases not matched to a gene: 8. CDR1 LNHDA and CDR2 SQIVND come from the germline V gene (reference sequence). The CDR3 loop is CASSRGQGVSNEQFF. CDR3 nucleotide sequence: TGTGCCAGTAGTCGGGGACAGGGAGTTTCCAATGAGCAGTTCTTC.

This clone was counted only a few times. The rearrangement uses TRBV5-1 and TRBJ1-1; D gene ambiguous. This CDR3 is 15 amino acids long. Germline V gives CDR1 SGHRS, CDR2 YFSETQ. V was clipped by 1 base and J by 0 bases, with 10 bases between them. This chain's CDR3 is CASSLPGRMNTEAFF. In nucleotides, the CDR3 is TGCGCCAGCAGCTTGCCTGGGAGAATGAACACTGAAGCTTTCTTT.

This CDR3 reads CASSLGQGACYSNLYGYTF. The CDR3 coding sequence is TGTGCCAGCAGCTTAGGGCAGGGGGCATGCTACTCAAATCTCTATGGCTACACCTTC. The chain recombines TRBV11-3 with TRBJ1-2; 8 nucleotides agree with TRBD1. V was clipped by 1 base and J by 4 bases; unmatched bases: 17. The CDR3 is made up of 19 amino acids. CDR1 SGHNT and CDR2 YENEEA come from the germline V gene.

The CDR3 nucleotides are TGTGCCTGGAGCGCGGTGGGCAGGGGAGGGAATCAGCCCCAGCATTTT. This codes for CAWSAVGRGGNQPQHF. This chain connects TRBV30 to TRBJ1-5; D possibly corresponds to TRBD1 (6 bases). Germline V lookup: CDR1 GTSNPN, CDR2 SVGIG (reference sequence). V was clipped by 3 bases and J by 4 bases, with 19 bases between them. This CDR3 is built from 16 residues.

This sequence joins TRBV7-9 and TRBJ1-5, with a tentative D call TRBD1 (5 bases). Trimming stripped 5 bases from V and 6 bases from J, with 14 bases between. From germline, CDR1 is SEHNR and CDR2 FQNEAQ (reference sequence). The CDR3 totals 14 residues. The CDR3 DNA sequence: TGTGCCAGCAGCCTGGGGGGGGAGGGTCAGCCCCAGCATTTT. Amino acid sequence: CASSLGGEGQPQHF.

J is TRBJ2-7 and V is TRBV28; 8 bases map to TRBD1. V trimming: 2 bases; J trimming: 2 bases; junction bases outside the gene matches: 5. The CDR3 is made up of 15 amino acids. CDR1 MDHEN and CDR2 SYDVKM come from the germline V gene. The CDR3 bases are TGTGCCAGCAGTTTAACAGGGGGTGGTACCTACGAGCAGTACTTC. Its translation: CASSLTGGGTYEQYF.

This clone turned up a few times. The chain carries TRBV5-5 and TRBJ1-6, with 8 bases matching TRBD1. With 0 bases clipped from V and 9 bases from J, the junction kept 8 bases outside the gene matches. CDR1 SGHKS and CDR2 YYEKEE come from the germline V gene (reference sequence). The CDR3 has 16 amino acids. The CDR3 loop reads CASSLEIIQGGSPLHF. In DNA, the CDR3 is TGTGCCAGCAGCTTGGAAATTATACAGGGGGGTTCACCCCTCCACTTT.